Listed below are T cell receptor beta chains from one sample, sequenced in a study of blood T cell repertoires in COVID-19. Profiled with immunoSEQ multiplex PCR; TCRdb holds only in-frame clones, not every one. The sample includes over 120,000 clones, under 90% of them seen just once. Sequencing was performed on peripheral blood. All receptors derive from a human donor in a cohort sampled during active COVID-19. Both conserved end residues are part of each CDR3. A D gene is named only where the DNA matches it firmly. The size entry is marked missing in some rows and otherwise reads once, few, many or a size class.

V	J	size	D	CDR3	DNA
TRBV7-3	TRBJ2-3	NA	NA	CASSLRANTDTQYF	TGTGCCAGCAGCTTAAGGGCAAACACAGATACGCAGTATTTT
TRBV24-1	TRBJ1-5	NA	NA	CATSGGGNQPQHF	TGTGCCACCAGTGGTGGAGGTAATCAGCCCCAGCATTTT
TRBV11-2	TRBJ1-4	NA	TRBD1	CATGQGGKLREKLFF	TGTGCCACCGGACAGGGCGGGAAGTTAAGGGAAAAACTGTTTTTT
TRBV7-9	TRBJ2-1	NA	TRBD1	CASSGRDRSPHKEQFF	TGTGCCAGCAGCGGTAGGGACAGGAGCCCACATAAAGAGCAGTTCTTC
TRBV13	TRBJ2-5	NA	TRBD2	CASSLSSGAETQYF	TGTGCCAGCAGCCTCTCAAGCGGGGCGGAGACCCAGTACTTC
TRBV10-3	TRBJ1-1	NA	TRBD1	CAISEKTGGSETEAFF	TGTGCCATCAGTGAAAAGACAGGGGGTTCGGAAACTGAAGCTTTCTTT
TRBV27	TRBJ2-1	NA	TRBD2	CASRYSGLVSYNEQFF	TGTGCCAGCAGGTACTCGGGACTAGTCTCCTACAATGAGCAGTTCTTC
TRBV7-2	TRBJ2-7	NA	TRBD1	CASSLGQGAYEQYF	TGTGCCAGCAGCTTAGGACAGGGGGCCTACGAGCAGTACTTC
TRBV25-1	TRBJ2-7	many	NA	CASRLGFYEQYF	TGTGCCAGCAGACTAGGATTCTACGAGCAGTACTTC
TRBV7-2	TRBJ2-7	NA	NA	CASSLAATEYEQYF	TGTGCCAGCAGCTTAGCGGCGACAGAATACGAGCAGTACTTC
TRBV19	TRBJ2-7	few	NA	CASSTLGQSLYEQYF	TGTGCCAGTAGTACCCTTGGACAGTCCTTATACGAGCAGTACTTC
TRBV6-4	TRBJ2-7	NA	NA	CASSKWPPLSPTYEQYF	TGTGCCAGCAGTAAGTGGCCACCACTATCCCCTACCTACGAGCAGTACTTC
TRBV4-2	TRBJ2-3	NA	TRBD1	CASSQDGGGTGADTQYF	TGTGCCAGCAGCCAAGATGGTGGCGGGACAGGCGCAGATACGCAGTATTTT
TRBV5-1	TRBJ2-7	NA	TRBD1	CASSSSTGFPYEQYF	TGCGCCAGCAGCTCCTCGACAGGGTTTCCCTACGAGCAGTACTTC
TRBV28	TRBJ1-4	NA	TRBD1	CASSLGAGGAEKLFF	TGTGCCAGCAGTTTAGGGGCAGGGGGCGCTGAAAAACTGTTTTTT
TRBV7-9	TRBJ2-6	few	TRBD1	CASSLTGGAGANVLTF	TGTGCCAGCAGCTTAACAGGGGGCGCTGGGGCCAACGTCCTGACTTTC
TRBV6-2/TRBV6-3	TRBJ2-1	NA	TRBD2	CASSYSKAGGLYNEQFF	TGTGCCAGCAGTTACTCGAAGGCGGGAGGGCTTTACAATGAGCAGTTCTTC